Sequencing of this TCR beta chain was carried out in a study of human T cells and chemical hapten exposure. Study in general: Each patient's scalp received weekly diphenylcyclopropenone throughout the approximately 25-week study.

Each CDR3 protein is one row after TCRdb ran MiXCR on the RACE reads. The sample has 180,000 or so distinct CDR3 sequences, about 14% seen once. This clonotype was observed a handful of times. The V gene lost 0 bases and the J gene lost 2 bases, with 10 bases spanning the gap. CDR3 length: 15 residues. CDR1 KGHSH and CDR2 LQKENI come from the germline V gene. This sample's time point: patch test 1, 2 weeks after DPC sensitization. Treatment: therapeutic diphenylcyclopropenone sensitization with weekly scalp DPC. Drawing of blood took place ahead of applying each patch test. This sample comprised whole blood, obtained in connection with sensitization to the hapten diphenylcyclopropenone (DPC). The chain links TRBV18 to TRBJ1-2; D is unclear. The source is a woman aged 25 to 39 with alopecia areata. Some clones in this sample may be carry-over from other donors' samples. The CDR3, as DNA: TGTGCCAGCTCACCACCGGTATCACGGAACTATGGCTACACCTTC. This codes for CASSPPVSRNYGYTF. Full variable domain (outside the CDR3, taken from reference TRBV18 and TRBJ1-2): NAGVMQNPRHLVRRRGQEARLRCSPMKGHSHVYWYRQLPEEGLKFMVYLQKENIIDESGMPKERFSAEFPKEGPSILRIQQVVRGDSAAYFCASSPPVSRNYGYTFGSGTRLTVV.